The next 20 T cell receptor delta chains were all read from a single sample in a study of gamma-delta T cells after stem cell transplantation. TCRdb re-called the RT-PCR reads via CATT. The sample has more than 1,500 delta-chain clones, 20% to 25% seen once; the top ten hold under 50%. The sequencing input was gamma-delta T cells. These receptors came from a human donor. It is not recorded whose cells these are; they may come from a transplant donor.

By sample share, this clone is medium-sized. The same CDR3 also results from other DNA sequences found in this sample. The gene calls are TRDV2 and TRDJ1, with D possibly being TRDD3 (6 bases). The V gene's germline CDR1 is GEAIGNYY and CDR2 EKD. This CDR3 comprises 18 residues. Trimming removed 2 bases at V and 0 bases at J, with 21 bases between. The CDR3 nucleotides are TGTGCCTGTGACAAGCTGGGGATCCGGGATAATTACACCGATAAACTCATCTTT. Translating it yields CACDKLGIRDNYTDKLIF.

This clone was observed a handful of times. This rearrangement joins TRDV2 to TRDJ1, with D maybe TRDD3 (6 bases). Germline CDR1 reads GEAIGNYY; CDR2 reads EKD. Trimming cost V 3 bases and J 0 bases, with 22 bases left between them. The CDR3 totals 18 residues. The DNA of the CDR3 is TGTGCCTGTGACTTTCTTGGAGGGGATGGAGGGTACACCGATAAACTCATCTTT. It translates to CACDFLGGDGGYTDKLIF.

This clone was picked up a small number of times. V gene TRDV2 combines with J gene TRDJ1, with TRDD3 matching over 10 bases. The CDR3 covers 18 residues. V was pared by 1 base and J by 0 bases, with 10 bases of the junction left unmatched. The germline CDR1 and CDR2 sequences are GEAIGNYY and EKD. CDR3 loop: CACDTLGDPETNTDKLIF. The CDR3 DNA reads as TGTGCCTGTGACACACTGGGGGATCCCGAAACAAACACCGATAAACTCATCTTT.

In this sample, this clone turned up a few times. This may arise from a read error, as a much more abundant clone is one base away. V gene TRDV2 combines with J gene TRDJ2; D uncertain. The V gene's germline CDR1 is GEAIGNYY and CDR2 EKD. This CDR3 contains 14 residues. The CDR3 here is CACDTVSGQAQFFF. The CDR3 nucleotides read TGTGCCTGTGACACCGTTAGCGGACAAGCACAATTCTTCTTT.

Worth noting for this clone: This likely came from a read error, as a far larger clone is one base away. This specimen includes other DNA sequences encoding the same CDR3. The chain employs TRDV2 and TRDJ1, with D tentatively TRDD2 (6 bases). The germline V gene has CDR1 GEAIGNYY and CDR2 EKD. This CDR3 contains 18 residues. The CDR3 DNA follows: TGTGCCTGTGACACCATCCTACCAGCAGATATCAACACCGATAAACTCATTTTT. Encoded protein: CACDTILPADINTDKLIF.

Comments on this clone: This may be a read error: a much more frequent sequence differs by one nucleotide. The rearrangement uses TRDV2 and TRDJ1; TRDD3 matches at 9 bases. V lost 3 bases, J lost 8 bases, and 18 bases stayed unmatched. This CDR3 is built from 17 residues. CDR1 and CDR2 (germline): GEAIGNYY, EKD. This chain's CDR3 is CACDSVLVSTGGEKLIF. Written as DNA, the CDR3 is TGTGCCTGTGACTCGGTCCTAGTATCTACTGGGGGAGAGAAACTCATCTTT.

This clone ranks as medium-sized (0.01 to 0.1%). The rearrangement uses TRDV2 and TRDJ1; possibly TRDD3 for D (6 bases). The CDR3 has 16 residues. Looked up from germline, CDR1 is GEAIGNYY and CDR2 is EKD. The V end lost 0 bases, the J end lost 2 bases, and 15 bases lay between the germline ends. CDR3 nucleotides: TGTGCCTGTGACACCGTGGGATATCGTGGAACCGATAAACTCATCTTT. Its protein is CACDTVGYRGTDKLIF.

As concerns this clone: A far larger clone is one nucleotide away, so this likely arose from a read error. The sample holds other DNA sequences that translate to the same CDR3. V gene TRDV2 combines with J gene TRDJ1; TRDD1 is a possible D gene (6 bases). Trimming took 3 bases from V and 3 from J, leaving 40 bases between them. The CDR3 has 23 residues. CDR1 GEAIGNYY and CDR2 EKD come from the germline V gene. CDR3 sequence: CACDLVGGYGDLEIPLESDKLIF. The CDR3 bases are TGTGCCTGTGACCTCGTCGGAGGATATGGGGACCTCGAAATACCCTTAGAATCCGATAAACTCATCTTT.

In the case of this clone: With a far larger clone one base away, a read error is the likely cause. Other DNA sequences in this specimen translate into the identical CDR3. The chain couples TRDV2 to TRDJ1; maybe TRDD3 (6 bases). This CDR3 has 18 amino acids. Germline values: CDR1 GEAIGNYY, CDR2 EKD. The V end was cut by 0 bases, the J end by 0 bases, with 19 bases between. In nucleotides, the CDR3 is TGTGCCTGTGACACCGTGGATACACCGAACAAAAACACCGATAAACTCATCTTT. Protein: CACDTVDTPNKNTDKLIF.

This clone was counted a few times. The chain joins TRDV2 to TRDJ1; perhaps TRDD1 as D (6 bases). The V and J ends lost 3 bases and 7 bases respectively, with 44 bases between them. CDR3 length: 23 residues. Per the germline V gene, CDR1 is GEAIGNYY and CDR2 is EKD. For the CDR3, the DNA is TGTGCCTGTGACCTCGTCGGAGGCTATGTGGACCTCGAAATACCCTTCGAATCCGCTAAACTCATCTTT. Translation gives CACDLVGGYVDLEIPFESAKLIF.

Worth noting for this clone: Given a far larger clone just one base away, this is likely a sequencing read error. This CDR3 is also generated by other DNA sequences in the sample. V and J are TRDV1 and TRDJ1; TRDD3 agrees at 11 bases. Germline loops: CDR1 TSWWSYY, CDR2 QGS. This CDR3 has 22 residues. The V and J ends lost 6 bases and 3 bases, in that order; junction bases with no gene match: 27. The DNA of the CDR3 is TGTGCTCTTGGAATCCGGCGCCTTCCCCCTCTTACTGGGGGATATGGGGCCGATAAACTCATCTTT. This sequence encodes CALGIRRLPPLTGGYGADKLIF.

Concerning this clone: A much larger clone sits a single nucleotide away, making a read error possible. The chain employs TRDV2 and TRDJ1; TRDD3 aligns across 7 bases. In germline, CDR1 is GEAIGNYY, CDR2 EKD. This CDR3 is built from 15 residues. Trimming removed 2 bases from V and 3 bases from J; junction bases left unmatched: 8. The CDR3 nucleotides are TGTGCCTGTGACAGACGGGGGGATTCCTCCGATAAACTCATCTTT. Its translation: CACDRRGDSSDKLIF.

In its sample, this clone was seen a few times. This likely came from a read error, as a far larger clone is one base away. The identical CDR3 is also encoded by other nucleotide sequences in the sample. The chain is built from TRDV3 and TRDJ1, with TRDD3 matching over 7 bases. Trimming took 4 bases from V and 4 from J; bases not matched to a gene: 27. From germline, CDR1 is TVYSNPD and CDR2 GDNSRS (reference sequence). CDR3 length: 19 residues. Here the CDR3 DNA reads TGTGCCTCTTACTTCCGCCTCTTGGGGAATTACTGGGGCTTCGATAAACTCATCTTT. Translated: CASYFRLLGNYWGFDKLIF.

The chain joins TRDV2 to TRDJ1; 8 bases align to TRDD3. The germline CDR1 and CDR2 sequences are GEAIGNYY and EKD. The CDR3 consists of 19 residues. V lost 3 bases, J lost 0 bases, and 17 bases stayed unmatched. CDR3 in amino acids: CACDSLRMTKLGDTDKLIF. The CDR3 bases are TGTGCCTGTGACTCACTCCGTATGACAAAACTGGGGGACACCGATAAACTCATCTTT.

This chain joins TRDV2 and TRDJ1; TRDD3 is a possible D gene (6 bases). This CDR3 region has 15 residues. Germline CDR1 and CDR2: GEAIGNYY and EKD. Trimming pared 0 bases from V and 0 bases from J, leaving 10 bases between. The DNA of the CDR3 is TGTGCCTGTGACACCCGGGGGAAGGACACCGATAAACTCATCTTT. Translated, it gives CACDTRGKDTDKLIF.

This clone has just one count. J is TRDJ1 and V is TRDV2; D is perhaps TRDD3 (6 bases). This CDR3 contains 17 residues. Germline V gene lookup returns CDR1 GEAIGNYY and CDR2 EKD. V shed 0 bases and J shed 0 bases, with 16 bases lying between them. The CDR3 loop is CACDTGSTLGYTDKLIF. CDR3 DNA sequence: TGTGCCTGTGACACCGGATCGACGCTGGGGTACACCGATAAACTCATCTTT.

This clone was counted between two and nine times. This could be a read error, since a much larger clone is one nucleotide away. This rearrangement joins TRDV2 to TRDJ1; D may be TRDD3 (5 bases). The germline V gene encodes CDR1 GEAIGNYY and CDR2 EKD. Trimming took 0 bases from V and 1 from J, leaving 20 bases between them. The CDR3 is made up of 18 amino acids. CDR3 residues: CACDTLGGDTLCTDKLIF. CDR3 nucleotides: TGTGCCTGTGACACCCTCGGGGGCGATACCTTGTGCACCGATAAACTCATCTTT.

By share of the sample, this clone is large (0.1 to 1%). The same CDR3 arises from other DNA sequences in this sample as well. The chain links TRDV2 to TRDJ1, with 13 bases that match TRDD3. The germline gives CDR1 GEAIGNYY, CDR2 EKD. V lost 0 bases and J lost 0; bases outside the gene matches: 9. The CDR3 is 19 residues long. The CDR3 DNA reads TGTGCCTGTGACACCTTAACTGGGGGATACGCGAGGTACACCGATAAACTCATCTTT. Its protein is CACDTLTGGYARYTDKLIF.

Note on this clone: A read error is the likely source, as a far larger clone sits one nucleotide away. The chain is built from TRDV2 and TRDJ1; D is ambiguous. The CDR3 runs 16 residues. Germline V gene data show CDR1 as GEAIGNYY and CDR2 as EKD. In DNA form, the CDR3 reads TGTGCCTGTGACCCCATTGAGGGGTGGTTTGGAGATAAACACATCTTT. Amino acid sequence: CACDPIEGWFGDKHIF.

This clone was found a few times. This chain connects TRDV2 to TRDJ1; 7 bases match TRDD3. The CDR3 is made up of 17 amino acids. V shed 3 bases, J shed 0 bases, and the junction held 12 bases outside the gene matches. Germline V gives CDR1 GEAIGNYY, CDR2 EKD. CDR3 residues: CACDPAWGTPYTDKLIF. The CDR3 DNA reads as TGTGCCTGTGACCCTGCATGGGGGACCCCTTACACCGATAAACTCATCTTT.